Below are 21 T cell receptor beta chains sequenced from a single sample in a study of PD-1 blockade in mismatch repair-deficient tumors. Profiling relied on immunoSEQ multiplex PCR, and the TCRdb table lists in-frame clones only, not all of them. In the table there are 20,000 to 25,000 clones, around four fifths of which are singletons. The sample here was peripheral blood, taken 2 weeks after starting pembrolizumab. The receptors shown here come from an adult with mismatch repair-deficient cancer.

The chain joins TRBV7-9 to TRBJ1-1, with D perhaps TRBD1 (6 bases). The CDR3 has 15 residues. V lost 5 bases and J 0 bases, leaving 13 bases between the germline ends. The germline CDR1 and CDR2 sequences are SEHNR and FQNEAQ (reference sequence). The CDR3: CASSLGGVMNTEAFF. The CDR3 nucleotides are TGTGCCAGCAGCCTAGGGGGGGTGATGAACACTGAAGCTTTCTTT. Looking up the rest from reference TRBV7-9 and TRBJ1-1 gives the full variable domain: DTGVSQNPRHKITKRGQNVTFRCDPISEHNRLYWYRQTLGQGPEFLTYFQNEAQLEKSRLLSDRFSAERPKGSFSTLEIQRTEQGDSAMYLCASSLGGVMNTEAFFGQGTRLTVV.

V usage is TRBV5-8 and J usage is TRBJ2-3, with 8 nucleotides matching TRBD1. J lost 4 bases, V lost 4 bases, and 11 bases had no gene match. Germline CDR1 SGHTS, CDR2 YDEGEE. This CDR3 is built from 16 residues. The chain's CDR3 is CASSLPGQGDADTQYF. For the CDR3, the DNA is TGTGCCAGCAGCCTACCTGGACAGGGAGACGCAGATACGCAGTATTTT. The full variable domain, in which reference TRBV5-8 and TRBJ2-3 provide the parts outside the CDR3, is EAGVTQSPTHLIKTRGQQATLRCSPISGHTSVYWYQQALGLGLQFLLWYDEGEERNRGNFPPRFSGRQFPNYSSELNVNALELEDSALYLCASSLPGQGDADTQYFGPGTRLTVL.

The chain combines TRBV18 with TRBJ1-1; D may be TRBD1 (6 bases). Germline CDR1 is KGHSH and CDR2 is LQKENI. Trimming pared 5 bases from V and 1 base from J, leaving 8 bases between. The CDR3 consists of 13 residues. In nucleotides, the CDR3 is TGTGCCAGCTCATCGGGACAGAACACTGAAGCTTTCTTT. Encoded protein: CASSSGQNTEAFF.

This chain uses TRBV27 with TRBJ2-7; possibly TRBD1 for D (6 bases). Germline values: CDR1 MNHEY, CDR2 SMNVEV (reference sequence). Trimming removed 4 bases from V and 3 bases from J, with 13 bases in between. The CDR3 runs 14 residues. CDR3 in DNA: TGTGCCAGCAGTTCTATGGACAGCGGCTACGAGCAGTACTTC. Translated, it gives CASSSMDSGYEQYF.

This rearrangement joins TRBV28 to TRBJ1-2; the match to TRBD1 covers 9 bases. The CDR3 is made up of 14 amino acids. Trimming cost V 5 bases and J 6 bases; bases outside gene matches: 7. Germline CDR1 and CDR2: MDHEN and SYDVKM. The CDR3 is CASSVGQGRDGYTF. In DNA form, the CDR3 reads TGTGCCAGCAGTGTGGGACAGGGCCGAGATGGCTACACCTTC.

This clone has more than one count but fewer than ten. The chain combines TRBV5-1 with TRBJ2-1; either TRBD1 or TRBD2 may supply D (5 bases each). Germline V CDR1 and CDR2: SGHRS, YFSETQ. Between the trimmed V and J ends, which lost 5 bases and 7 bases, there was a span of 13 bases. This CDR3 is built from 13 residues. The DNA for the CDR3 is TGCGCCAGCAGAGGGGAGTCTCTTAATGAGCAGTTCTTC. Protein sequence: CASRGESLNEQFF. Using reference TRBV5-1 and TRBJ2-1 for the parts outside the CDR3, the full variable domain is KAGVTQTPRYLIKTRGQQVTLSCSPISGHRSVSWYQQTPGQGLQFLFEYFSETQRNKGNFPGRFSGRQFSNSRSEMNVSTLELGDSALYLCASRGESLNEQFFGPGTRLTVL.

The chain carries TRBV11-1 and TRBJ2-1; TRBD2 aligns across 10 bases. CDR1 SGHAT and CDR2 FQDESV come from the germline V gene (reference sequence). The CDR3 runs 17 residues. V was clipped by 3 bases and J by 9 bases; unmatched bases: 14. In DNA form, the CDR3 reads TGTGCCAGCAGCTTTGTGCCAAGCGGGAGGGCCGGGGGTGAGCAGTTCTTC. Residues: CASSFVPSGRAGGEQFF.

This rearrangement joins TRBV7-9 to TRBJ2-7; a weak D match, TRBD1 (6 bases). CDR3 length equals 14 residues. Trimming took 2 bases from V and 3 from J, leaving 11 bases between them. The V gene's germline CDR1 is SEHNR and CDR2 FQNEAQ (reference sequence). The CDR3 spells CASSLSGQNYEQYF. For the CDR3, the DNA is TGTGCCAGCAGCTTAAGTGGACAGAACTACGAGCAGTACTTC.

V usage is TRBV5-5 and J usage is TRBJ2-2; D is ambiguous. V shed 4 bases and J shed 6 bases, with 7 bases lying between them. CDR1 and CDR2 from the germline V gene are SGHKS and YYEKEE (reference sequence). The CDR3 has 12 amino acids. CDR3 sequence: CASSLVPGELFF. The CDR3 region has the DNA TGTGCCAGCAGCCTAGTTCCCGGGGAGCTGTTTTTT.

This chain joins TRBV5-1 and TRBJ2-1; D possibly corresponds to TRBD2 (7 bases). The length of the CDR3 is 15 residues. The V gene's germline CDR1 is SGHRS and CDR2 YFSETQ. V was clipped by 9 bases and J by 2 bases, with 18 bases between them. The CDR3 region has the DNA TGCGCCACCACATGGGGGCTAGCGGCCTACAATGAGCAGTTCTTC. It translates to CATTWGLAAYNEQFF.

This clone has a handful of counts. The DNA of the CDR3 is TGTGCCAGCAGAGCTACGGGACTAGAAGGTTTCGAGCAGTACTTC. This encodes CASRATGLEGFEQYF. The chain has TRBV6-5 and TRBJ2-7, with 8 bases aligning to TRBD2. With V trimmed by 6 bases and J by 6 bases, 13 bases remained unmatched. Germline CDR1 is MNHEY and CDR2 is SVGAGI. The CDR3 sequence is 15 residues long.

The chain is built from TRBV19 and TRBJ2-7; 11 nucleotides agree with TRBD2. The CDR3 has 14 amino acids. The germline V gene encodes CDR1 LNHDA and CDR2 SQIVND (reference sequence). The trim removed 3 bases at V and 3 bases at J, leaving 1 base unmatched. The CDR3: CASSITSGSYEQYF. The DNA of the CDR3 is TGTGCCAGTAGTATTACTAGCGGGAGCTACGAGCAGTACTTC. The full variable domain, its missing parts supplied by reference TRBV19 and TRBJ2-7, is DGGITQSPKYLFRKEGQNVTLSCEQNLNHDAMYWYRQDPGQGLRLIYYSQIVNDFQKGDIAEGYSVSREKKESFPLTVTSAQKNPTAFYLCASSITSGSYEQYFGPGTRLTVT.

The chain couples TRBV19 to TRBJ2-7, with D possibly being TRBD2 (6 bases). The V end lost 2 bases, the J end lost 2 bases, and 13 bases lay between the germline ends. This CDR3 spans 15 amino acids. Per the germline V gene, CDR1 is LNHDA and CDR2 is SQIVND (reference sequence). The CDR3 sequence is CASSIPGTATYEQYF. The CDR3 nucleotides read TGTGCCAGTAGTATACCTGGGACTGCCACCTACGAGCAGTACTTC.

The V and J genes are TRBV6-5 and TRBJ2-7; TRBD1 is a possible D gene (6 bases). Per germline, CDR1 MNHEY and CDR2 SVGAGI. V lost 1 base and J lost 7, with 14 bases in between. The CDR3 is 14 residues long. The CDR3 protein is CASSYWDRRGEQYF. The CDR3 DNA reads as TGTGCCAGCAGTTACTGGGACCGAAGGGGGGAGCAGTACTTC.

This chain connects TRBV27 to TRBJ2-7, with D possibly being TRBD2 (6 bases). The V and J ends lost 5 bases and 0 bases respectively, with 14 bases between them. CDR1 is MNHEY and CDR2 is SMNVEV in the germline V gene (reference sequence). The CDR3 length is 15 residues. The DNA of the CDR3 is TGTGCCAGCAGTCCGGGACTGCCTAGCTCCTACGAGCAGTACTTC. Translated, it gives CASSPGLPSSYEQYF.

The V gene is TRBV5-1, the J gene TRBJ2-7; D not certain. Between the trimmed V and J ends, which lost 1 base and 2 bases, there was a span of 13 bases. Germline V CDR1 and CDR2: SGHRS, YFSETQ. The CDR3 sequence is 15 residues long. The CDR3, as DNA: TGCGCCAGCAGCTTGATTGGTCCCCCTACCTACGAGCAGTACTTC. This sequence encodes CASSLIGPPTYEQYF.

This chain joins TRBV5-4 and TRBJ2-3; possible D gene TRBD2, 5 bases. The ends were cut back, 4 bases at V and 0 bases at J, with 15 bases in the middle. Per the germline V gene, CDR1 is SGHNT and CDR2 is YYREEE (reference sequence). The CDR3 consists of 16 residues. Written as DNA, the CDR3 is TGTGCCAGCAGCAAAAACCGGGAACTTAGCACAGATACGCAGTATTTT. It codes for CASSKNRELSTDTQYF. Filled out from reference TRBV5-4 and TRBJ2-3, the complete variable domain reads ETGVTQSPTHLIKTRGQQVTLRCSSQSGHNTVSWYQQALGQGPQFIFQYYREEENGRGNFPPRFSGLQFPNYSSELNVNALELDDSALYLCASSKNRELSTDTQYFGPGTRLTVL.

This chain links TRBV25-1 with TRBJ2-1, with 8 bases aligning to TRBD2. Looked up from germline, CDR1 is MGHDK and CDR2 is SYGVNS. This CDR3 spans 16 amino acids. V gave up 4 bases and J gave up 4 bases; unmatched junction bases: 9. As DNA, the CDR3 is TGTGCCAGCAGTGCTAGAGCCGGGACTAGTTACAATGAGCAGTTCTTC. As protein: CASSARAGTSYNEQFF.

The rearrangement links TRBV30 to TRBJ2-1; D remains ambiguous. Germline-derived CDR1 and CDR2 are GTSNPN and SVGIG (reference sequence). The CDR3 length is 11 residues. The V gene lost 3 bases and the J gene lost 10 bases, with 10 bases spanning the gap. CDR3: CAWRRLREQFF. CDR3 coding DNA: TGTGCCTGGAGACGATTGCGGGAGCAGTTCTTC.

This chain connects TRBV10-3 to TRBJ1-2; 7 bases fit TRBD1. The CDR3 sequence is 13 residues long. The J segment lost 6 bases and the V segment lost 3 bases, leaving 4 bases of the junction unmatched. Germline CDR1 ENHRY, CDR2 SYGVKD. As DNA, the CDR3 is TGTGCCATCAGTGAAGAGACAGGGAATGGCTACACCTTC. Amino acids: CAISEETGNGYTF.

The rearrangement links TRBV14 to TRBJ1-3, with D perhaps TRBD1 (5 bases). This CDR3 spans 14 amino acids. Trimming shortened V by 6 bases and J by 3 bases, and 12 bases separated the two germline ends. Germline CDR1 is SGHDN and CDR2 is FVKESK. CDR3 in amino acids: CASSLRGDGNTIYF. CDR3 in DNA: TGTGCCAGCAGTCTACGGGGCGATGGAAACACCATATATTTT.